These 30 T cell receptor beta chains came from one sample sequenced in a study of shared clonotypes between healthy human individuals. Only in-frame clones appear in the TCRdb table, and some are missing; sequencing was by immunoSEQ multiplex PCR. Of about 1.1 million clones listed, about 84% are singletons. The sequenced sample was memory CD4+ T cells from PBMCs. Subset: CD45RA-negative fraction. The receptor set was obtained from a man between 18 and 29 years old in good health. Some clones in this sample may be carry-over from other donors' samples.

For this clone: One end of the junction varies from germline; a read error may be responsible. The chain links TRBV4-2 to TRBJ2-1; 12 bases agree with TRBD2. The CDR3 sequence is 15 residues long. CDR1 and CDR2 (germline): LGHNA, YNFKEQ. The CDR3: CASSEELAGGHEQFF. CDR3 DNA sequence: TGTGCCAGCAGCGAAGAACTAGCGGGAGGTCATGAGCAGTTCTTC.

This sequence joins TRBV27 and TRBJ2-3; a possible D gene is TRBD1 (6 bases). Germline CDR1 and CDR2: MNHEY and SMNVEV (reference sequence). Trimming took off 4 bases at V and 1 base at J, with 12 bases between the two ends. The CDR3 loop spans 15 amino acids. The chain's CDR3 is CASSYGGSGTDTQYF. As DNA, the CDR3 is TGTGCCAGCAGTTATGGGGGCAGCGGCACAGATACGCAGTATTTT.

The chain combines TRBV5-6 with TRBJ2-1; either TRBD1 or TRBD2 may fit D (5 bases each). Per germline, CDR1 SGHDT and CDR2 YYEEEE. This CDR3 spans 13 amino acids. Trimming took 2 bases from V and 5 from J, leaving 8 bases between them. CDR3 amino acids: CASSFGTNNEQFF. DNA of the CDR3: TGTGCCAGCAGCTTCGGGACCAACAATGAGCAGTTCTTC.

V gene TRBV11-2 combines with J gene TRBJ1-1; D gene ambiguous. Trimming removed 1 base from V and 3 bases from J, with 6 bases in between. CDR3 length: 13 residues. Germline-derived CDR1 and CDR2 are SGHAT and FQNNGV. Here the CDR3 reads CASSLVVDTEAFF. The CDR3 nucleotides are TGTGCCAGCAGCTTAGTAGTCGACACTGAAGCTTTCTTT. Combining the CDR3 with reference TRBV11-2 and TRBJ1-1 gives the whole variable domain EAGVAQSPRYKIIEKRQSVAFWCNPISGHATLYWYQQILGQGPKLLIQFQNNGVVDDSQLPKDRFSAERLKGVDSTLKIQPAKLEDSAVYLCASSLVVDTEAFFGQGTRLTVV.

The sample holds many counts of this clone. This sequence joins TRBV4-1 and TRBJ2-7, with 9 bases identical to TRBD2. The length of the CDR3 is 16 residues. Germline CDR1 is MGHRA and CDR2 is YSYEKL. The junction had 11 bases not matched to a gene; V was cut back by 5 bases and J by 3 bases. CDR3 amino acids: CASSNPTSGKYYEQYF. CDR3 nucleotide sequence: TGCGCCAGCAGCAATCCGACTAGCGGAAAATACTACGAGCAGTACTTC.

This clone has at least ten counts. The chain uses TRBV28 and TRBJ1-2, with 7 nucleotides matching TRBD1. The CDR3 covers 15 residues. In germline, CDR1 is MDHEN, CDR2 SYDVKM. Trimming cost V 6 bases and J 1 base; bases outside gene matches: 8. CDR3 sequence reads: CASRQTGTYNYGYTF. In DNA form, the CDR3 reads TGTGCCAGCAGACAGACAGGGACTTATAACTATGGCTACACCTTC.

This sequence joins TRBV14 and TRBJ2-7; no clear D. V was shortened by 1 base and J by 11 bases, with 21 bases between the two germline ends. This CDR3 comprises 15 residues. The germline gives CDR1 SGHDN, CDR2 FVKESK. The CDR3 sequence is CASSQAGGAVKPEYF. CDR3 DNA: TGTGCCAGCAGCCAAGCGGGCGGAGCCGTCAAGCCAGAGTACTTC.

The rearrangement uses TRBV19 and TRBJ2-6; perhaps TRBD2 as D (5 bases). CDR3 length equals 16 residues. V was shortened by 1 base and J by 4 bases, with 11 bases between the two germline ends. From germline, CDR1 is LNHDA and CDR2 SQIVND (reference sequence). CDR3 amino acids: CASSIVSGSGANVLTF. DNA of the CDR3: TGTGCCAGTAGTATAGTATCGGGGTCCGGGGCCAACGTCCTGACTTTC.

This clone has a single count. This chain connects TRBV6-1 to TRBJ2-7; possibly TRBD2 for D (5 bases). Germline values: CDR1 MNHNS, CDR2 SASEGT. The ends were cut back, 4 bases at V and 1 base at J, with 23 bases in the middle. This CDR3 has 18 amino acids. CDR3 nucleotide sequence: TGTGCCAGCAGTGTCTCGAGGGCAGGCGGGTACTGGTCCTACGAGCAGTACTTC. As protein: CASSVSRAGGYWSYEQYF.

V and J are TRBV5-6 and TRBJ2-5; D may be TRBD1 (5 bases). This CDR3 is 13 amino acids long. The germline V gene encodes CDR1 SGHDT and CDR2 YYEEEE. Trimming took off 2 bases at V and 4 bases at J, with 9 bases between the two ends. In nucleotides, the CDR3 is TGTGCCAGCAGCTTAGGACAATTAGAGACCCAGTACTTC. Translation: CASSLGQLETQYF.

This chain links TRBV2 with TRBJ2-3, with D perhaps TRBD2 (6 bases). Trimming pared 4 bases from V and 1 base from J, leaving 9 bases between. Germline V lookup: CDR1 SNHLY, CDR2 FYNNEI. The CDR3 has 14 amino acids. CDR3 nucleotides: TGTGCCAGCAGTGGGGCTAGCGGCACAGATACGCAGTATTTT. Its protein is CASSGASGTDTQYF. Based on the CDR3 plus reference TRBV2 and TRBJ2-3, the full variable domain is EPEVTQTPSHQVTQMGQEVILRCVPISNHLYFYWYRQILGQKVEFLVSFYNNEISEKSEIFDDQFSVERPDGSNFTLKIRSTKLEDSAMYFCASSGASGTDTQYFGPGTRLTVL.

The chain employs TRBV4-2 and TRBJ2-2; 8 nucleotides align to TRBD2. This CDR3 spans 18 amino acids. J was trimmed by 0 bases and V by 0 bases; bases with no gene match: 6. Germline V lookup: CDR1 LGHNA, CDR2 YNFKEQ. DNA for the CDR3: TGTGCCAGCAGCCAAGACTCCTTCGGGGGGGCGAACACCGGGGAGCTGTTTTTT. It encodes CASSQDSFGGANTGELFF.

The V and J genes are TRBV5-1 and TRBJ2-5, with D hard to call. The V gene lost 3 bases and the J gene lost 2 bases, with 8 bases spanning the gap. The CDR3 length is 13 residues. Germline V lookup: CDR1 SGHRS, CDR2 YFSETQ. CDR3 in DNA: TGCGCCAGCAGCTATAGGGCTCAAGAGACCCAGTACTTC. It yields the protein CASSYRAQETQYF.

The rearrangement uses TRBV7-2 and TRBJ2-5; D is ambiguous. This CDR3 comprises 14 residues. The germline CDR1 and CDR2 sequences are SGHTA and FQGNSA. V shed 2 bases and J shed 1 base, with 8 bases lying between them. CDR3 sequence reads: CASSLFPSQETQYF. The CDR3 DNA is TGTGCCAGCAGCTTATTTCCGTCCCAAGAGACCCAGTACTTC.

This clone was counted a few times. The chain has TRBV30 and TRBJ1-2, with 7 bases matching TRBD1. This CDR3 comprises 14 residues. V lost 7 bases, J lost 4 bases, and 12 bases stayed unmatched. Germline V lookup: CDR1 GTSNPN, CDR2 SVGIG (reference sequence). CDR3 coding DNA: TGTGCCTCCTCCGACAGGGACGTGAGCTATGGCTACACCTTC. The encoded protein is CASSDRDVSYGYTF.

The gene calls are TRBV29-1 and TRBJ1-2; TRBD1 matches at 7 bases. The germline CDR1 and CDR2 sequences are SQVTM and ANQGSEA. The trim removed 7 bases at V and 4 bases at J, leaving 9 bases unmatched. The CDR3 contains 13 residues. The CDR3 loop reads CSAGGQYFYGYTF. In DNA form, the CDR3 reads TGCAGCGCTGGGGGACAGTACTTCTATGGCTACACCTTC. The complete variable domain, with remaining parts taken from reference TRBV29-1 and TRBJ1-2, reads SAVISQKPSRDICQRGTSLTIQCQVDSQVTMMFWYRQQPGQSLTLIATANQGSEATYESGFVIDKFPISRPNLTFSTLTVSNMSPEDSSIYLCSAGGQYFYGYTFGSGTRLTVV.

The chain employs TRBV10-1 and TRBJ2-7; unclear D gene. The CDR3 loop spans 13 amino acids. CDR1 is WNHNN and CDR2 is SYGVQD in the germline V gene (reference sequence). The V gene lost 4 bases and the J gene lost 5 bases, with 12 bases spanning the gap. CDR3 coding DNA: TGCGCCAGCAGTGCGAGCGTCCGGGACGAGCAGTACTTC. Protein sequence: CASSASVRDEQYF.

The rearrangement joins TRBV10-2 to TRBJ2-7, with D perhaps matching TRBD1 (6 bases). The CDR3 runs 16 residues. V was cut by 6 bases and J by 3 bases, with 21 bases left in between. Per germline, CDR1 WSHSY and CDR2 SAAADI. Written as DNA, the CDR3 is TGCGCCAGCAGGTTTCAGGGTGGGACAATCGTCTACGAGCAGTACTTC. This gives the protein CASRFQGGTIVYEQYF.

The J gene is TRBJ1-1, the V gene TRBV6-1, with 8 positions matching TRBD1. Germline loops: CDR1 MNHNS, CDR2 SASEGT. The CDR3 extends over 15 amino acids. After removal of 2 bases from V and 5 bases from J, the junction contained 7 bases not matched to a gene. CDR3 nucleotides: TGTGCCAGCAGTGAAAGGCAGGGGGCAGGGACTGAAGCTTTCTTT. Protein sequence: CASSERQGAGTEAFF.

This chain connects TRBV29-1 to TRBJ2-7; tentative D call: TRBD1 (5 bases). Trimming took off 5 bases at V and 5 bases at J, with 13 bases between the two ends. From germline, CDR1 is SQVTM and CDR2 ANQGSEA. The CDR3 consists of 12 residues. The CDR3 reads CSVRGPTHEQYF. In DNA form, the CDR3 reads TGCAGCGTTAGGGGTCCGACCCACGAGCAGTACTTC.

This clone showed up just once. The chain uses TRBV28 and TRBJ1-2; possibly TRBD1 for D (5 bases). Germline V lookup: CDR1 MDHEN, CDR2 SYDVKM. The V end lost 6 bases, the J end lost 2 bases, and 10 bases lay between the germline ends. CDR3 length equals 13 residues. The CDR3 here is CASRKPGNYGYTF. CDR3 nucleotides: TGTGCCAGCAGAAAACCAGGGAACTATGGCTACACCTTC.

The chain uses TRBV19 and TRBJ1-1; 7 bases align to TRBD1. V lost 2 bases and J lost 5; bases outside the gene matches: 5. The CDR3 is 14 amino acids. Germline V lookup: CDR1 LNHDA, CDR2 SQIVND (reference sequence). Written as DNA, the CDR3 is TGTGCCAGTAGTATAACAGGGGCCGGAACTGAAGCTTTCTTT. Amino acids: CASSITGAGTEAFF.

This clone was detected a few times. The chain has TRBV5-8 and TRBJ2-1; 7 positions agree with TRBD1. CDR1 and CDR2 from the germline V gene are SGHTS and YDEGEE. V dropped 7 bases and J dropped 10; count of bases not matched to a gene: 11. This CDR3 contains 13 residues. Here the CDR3 reads CASGDRRLAEQFF. In nucleotides, the CDR3 is TGTGCCAGCGGGGACAGACGCCTCGCGGAGCAGTTCTTC.

The chain carries TRBV5-1 and TRBJ2-6; D not certain. The CDR3 runs 15 residues. Germline loops: CDR1 SGHRS, CDR2 YFSETQ. Trimming took off 3 bases at V and 0 bases at J, with 7 bases between the two ends. The CDR3 DNA reads as TGCGCCAGCAGCTCCTTACTCTCTGGGGCCAACGTCCTGACTTTC. This gives the protein CASSSLLSGANVLTF.

This chain uses TRBV7-9 with TRBJ2-3; perhaps TRBD2 as D (6 bases). V gave up 5 bases and J gave up 5 bases, with 14 bases separating them. The CDR3 length is 14 residues. Germline lookup yields CDR1 SEHNR and CDR2 FQNEAQ (reference sequence). In DNA, the CDR3 is TGTGCCAGCAGCCGCCGCGTGGGGGGAGATACGCAGTATTTT. Translation: CASSRRVGGDTQYF.

The rearrangement joins TRBV2 to TRBJ2-3, with 8 positions matching TRBD1. V shed 5 bases, J shed 1 base, and the junction held 2 bases outside the gene matches. The germline CDR1 and CDR2 sequences are SNHLY and FYNNEI. The CDR3 runs to 14 residues. The CDR3 sequence: CASSLQGGTDTQYF. CDR3 in DNA: TGTGCCAGCAGTCTACAGGGGGGCACAGATACGCAGTATTTT. The whole variable domain, remainder taken from reference TRBV2 and TRBJ2-3, is EPEVTQTPSHQVTQMGQEVILRCVPISNHLYFYWYRQILGQKVEFLVSFYNNEISEKSEIFDDQFSVERPDGSNFTLKIRSTKLEDSAMYFCASSLQGGTDTQYFGPGTRLTVL.

This chain links TRBV7-9 with TRBJ2-6; D gene ambiguous. The V gene lost 1 base and the J gene lost 0 bases, with 7 bases spanning the gap. Germline V gene sequence: CDR1 SEHNR, CDR2 FQNEAQ (reference sequence). This CDR3 is 16 amino acids long. This chain's CDR3 is CASSLGASSGANVLTF. The CDR3 bases are TGTGCCAGCAGCTTAGGGGCGAGCTCTGGGGCCAACGTCCTGACTTTC.

The chain recombines TRBV18 with TRBJ1-2; D is possibly TRBD1 (5 bases). The germline V gene has CDR1 KGHSH and CDR2 LQKENI. Trimming removed 1 base at V and 8 bases at J, with 11 bases between. This CDR3 has 13 amino acids. CDR3 sequence: CASSPQGTQGYTF. DNA for the CDR3: TGTGCCAGCTCACCACAGGGGACTCAGGGCTACACCTTC. Using reference TRBV18 and TRBJ1-2 for the parts outside the CDR3, the full variable domain is NAGVMQNPRHLVRRRGQEARLRCSPMKGHSHVYWYRQLPEEGLKFMVYLQKENIIDESGMPKERFSAEFPKEGPSILRIQQVVRGDSAAYFCASSPQGTQGYTFGSGTRLTVV.

V usage is TRBV7-2 and J usage is TRBJ2-2; 7 bases are a match to TRBD1. The ends lost 8 bases at V and 5 bases at J; junction bases unmatched: 11. Germline-derived CDR1 and CDR2 are SGHTA and FQGNSA. The CDR3 has 15 residues. CDR3 residues: CASGYQQGSTGELFF. The CDR3 DNA is TGTGCCAGCGGTTATCAACAGGGGTCTACCGGGGAGCTGTTTTTT.

This clone was counted only a few times. The sample carries other DNA sequences with the same CDR3. This sequence joins TRBV2 and TRBJ2-7, with D possibly matching TRBD1 (5 bases). The V gene lost 6 bases and the J gene lost 0 bases, with 6 bases spanning the gap. Germline CDR1 reads SNHLY; CDR2 reads FYNNEI. CDR3 length: 12 residues. The DNA of the CDR3 is TGTGCCAGCAGCAGGGACTCCTACGAGCAGTACTTC. This codes for CASSRDSYEQYF.